The 23 T cell receptor beta chains reported below all come from one sample, sequenced in a study of cytomegalovirus exposure and HLA in healthy donors. Both 60 Vbeta primers and 13 Jbeta primers went into the PCR. This table comes from immunoSEQ multiplex PCR, and its TCRdb copy is limited to in-frame clones, with some not included. Of around 160,000 clones in the sample, around 79% are singletons; the top ten hold 2% to 3%. The sequenced material came from PBMCs. These receptors were obtained from a woman aged 35 to 49 in good health and CMV-seropositive.

The genes are TRBV10-3 and TRBJ2-1, with 7 bases aligning to TRBD1. J lost 7 bases, V lost 2 bases, and 2 bases had no gene match. Germline CDR1 is ENHRY and CDR2 is SYGVKD. The CDR3 covers 13 residues. The CDR3 nucleotides read TGTGCCATCAGTGAGACAGGGGTGAATGAGCAGTTCTTC. Residues: CAISETGVNEQFF.

The CDR3 DNA is TGTGCCAGCAGCAACAATTGGGAGGGGACAGGGAAAGGCGGCTACACCTTC. Residues: CASSNNWEGTGKGGYTF. V is TRBV7-9 and J is TRBJ1-2, with 9 positions matching TRBD1. This CDR3 has 17 amino acids. The ends lost 5 bases at V and 8 bases at J; junction bases unmatched: 18. Germline V gives CDR1 SEHNR, CDR2 FQNEAQ (reference sequence).

This clone came up a few times. The CDR3 reads CASSLLAGGEQFF. The CDR3 bases are TGTGCCAGCAGCTTACTAGCGGGGGGGGAGCAGTTCTTC. The gene calls are TRBV7-2 and TRBJ2-1, with 12 bases aligning to TRBD2. Trimming cost V 2 bases and J 10 bases; bases outside gene matches: 0. In germline, CDR1 is SGHTA, CDR2 FQGNSA. This CDR3 is built from 13 residues.

Only a few counts were recorded for this clone. The rearrangement uses TRBV6-5 and TRBJ2-6, with TRBD1 identical over 9 bases. The CDR3 sequence is 15 residues long. Germline V gene data show CDR1 as MNHEY and CDR2 as SVGAGI. Germline trimming cut 4 bases from V and 3 bases from J; bases unmatched to any gene: 1. CDR3 nucleotide sequence: TGTGCCAGCAGTTCGACAGGGGGTGGGGCCAACGTCCTGACTTTC. It encodes CASSSTGGGANVLTF.

The rearrangement links TRBV7-2 to TRBJ2-7, with a possible D match to TRBD2 (5 bases). There are 15 residues in the CDR3. Trimming removed 1 base at V and 2 bases at J, with 12 bases between. Looked up from germline, CDR1 is SGHTA and CDR2 is FQGNSA. In DNA, the CDR3 is TGTGCCAGCAGCTTAGTCGGGGTCTTCACCTACGAGCAGTACTTC. This gives the protein CASSLVGVFTYEQYF.

The V and J genes are TRBV7-2 and TRBJ1-2, with 8 bases lining up with TRBD1. The germline CDR1 and CDR2 sequences are SGHTA and FQGNSA. The CDR3 contains 13 residues. The J segment lost 7 bases and the V segment lost 3 bases, leaving 4 bases of the junction unmatched. The CDR3 DNA is TGTGCCAGCAGCTTGGACAGGGAAAGTGGCTACACCTTC. Translated, it gives CASSLDRESGYTF.

This clone was counted only a few times. The V gene is TRBV5-1, the J gene TRBJ2-7, with a weak D call TRBD2 (5 bases). V lost 3 bases and J 3 bases, leaving 25 bases between the germline ends. This CDR3 comprises 18 residues. Per the germline V gene, CDR1 is SGHRS and CDR2 is YFSETQ. The CDR3 protein is CASSSRGTSSPDLYEQYF. The CDR3 coding sequence is TGCGCCAGCAGCTCCCGAGGCACTTCTAGCCCAGACCTCTACGAGCAGTACTTC.

The V and J genes are TRBV18 and TRBJ1-1, with a possible D match to TRBD1 (5 bases). V was clipped by 4 bases and J by 3 bases, with 12 bases between them. From germline, CDR1 is KGHSH and CDR2 LQKENI. CDR3 length: 14 amino acids. The CDR3 protein is CASSRSGGDTEAFF. DNA of the CDR3: TGTGCCAGCTCACGCTCTGGGGGGGACACTGAAGCTTTCTTT. Combining the CDR3 with reference TRBV18 and TRBJ1-1 gives the whole variable domain NAGVMQNPRHLVRRRGQEARLRCSPMKGHSHVYWYRQLPEEGLKFMVYLQKENIIDESGMPKERFSAEFPKEGPSILRIQQVVRGDSAAYFCASSRSGGDTEAFFGQGTRLTVV.

The chain joins TRBV11-2 to TRBJ2-7, with 8 bases lining up with TRBD1. The CDR3 length is 12 residues. Germline-derived CDR1 and CDR2 are SGHAT and FQNNGV. The junction had 9 bases not matched to a gene; V was cut back by 5 bases and J by 12 bases. The CDR3 loop reads CASSPDRAVWYF. CDR3 DNA: TGTGCCAGCAGCCCGGACAGGGCGGTTTGGTACTTC.

With respect to this clone: Germline and junction disagree at one end, which may indicate a read error. The chain has TRBV5-3 and TRBJ1-2; 7 bases align to TRBD1. TRBV5-3 is filed as an ORF, its function uncertain. The CDR3 spans 15 residues. The CDR3: CASSSSSGTAYGYTF. The DNA for the CDR3 is TGTGCCAGCAGCTCTTCCTCCGGGACAGCTTATGGCTACACCTTC.

The J gene is TRBJ1-1, the V gene TRBV7-9; 8 bases align to TRBD1. This CDR3 region has 16 residues. The V gene end was trimmed by 5 bases and the J gene end by 1 base; junction bases not matched to a gene: 9. CDR1 SEHNR and CDR2 FQNEAQ come from the germline V gene (reference sequence). This CDR3 reads CASSPQGAVGNTEAFF. The CDR3 region has the DNA TGTGCCAGCAGCCCTCAGGGGGCGGTAGGGAACACTGAAGCTTTCTTT.

The chain uses TRBV2 and TRBJ1-6, with 8 bases aligning to TRBD1. CDR1 and CDR2 (germline): SNHLY, FYNNEI. V gave up 2 bases and J gave up 0 bases; unmatched junction bases: 6. This CDR3 region has 18 residues. CDR3: CASSETGQGNSYNSPLHF. The CDR3 region has the DNA TGTGCCAGCAGTGAAACCGGACAGGGAAACTCCTATAATTCACCCCTCCACTTT.

The chain uses TRBV19 and TRBJ1-1, with 7 bases matching TRBD1. This CDR3 has 14 residues. Per germline, CDR1 LNHDA and CDR2 SQIVND (reference sequence). V trimming: 9 bases; J trimming: 4 bases; junction bases outside the gene matches: 11. The CDR3 is CASDLGGAGTEAFF. The CDR3 DNA sequence: TGTGCCAGCGATCTAGGGGGCGCCGGCACTGAAGCTTTCTTT.

V is TRBV11-3 and J is TRBJ1-1; TRBD1 aligns across 9 bases. The ends lost 5 bases at V and 5 bases at J; junction bases unmatched: 3. This CDR3 is built from 13 residues. CDR1 and CDR2 (germline): SGHNT, YENEEA. The CDR3 DNA sequence: TGTGCCAGCAGCATACAGGGGGCTACTGAAGCTTTCTTT. Amino acid sequence: CASSIQGATEAFF.

This chain connects TRBV11-3 to TRBJ2-3, with 10 bases matching TRBD1. Trimming cost V 4 bases and J 2 bases; bases outside gene matches: 3. CDR1 SGHNT and CDR2 YENEEA come from the germline V gene. The CDR3 is 15 amino acids. The CDR3 sequence: CASSSGQGVTDTQYF. CDR3 bases: TGTGCCAGCAGCTCAGGACAGGGGGTCACAGATACGCAGTATTTT.

The rearrangement joins TRBV27 to TRBJ2-7, with 7 bases identical to TRBD1. V gave up 0 bases and J gave up 4 bases; unmatched junction bases: 3. This CDR3 has 14 amino acids. CDR1 and CDR2 (germline): MNHEY, SMNVEV (reference sequence). The DNA for the CDR3 is TGTGCCAGCAGTTTATCGGGGACAGTTTACGAGCAGTACTTC. Encoded protein: CASSLSGTVYEQYF.

The table lists this clone with a few counts. The genes are TRBV29-1 and TRBJ2-3; 10 positions agree with TRBD1. The junction had 8 bases not matched to a gene; V was cut back by 7 bases and J by 10 bases. The CDR3 spans 12 residues. Germline assignment: CDR1 SQVTM and CDR2 ANQGSEA. CDR3 nucleotides: TGCAGCGCCGGGACAGGGGATTTTGCGCAGTATTTT. Protein product: CSAGTGDFAQYF.

This clone appeared a single time. The V and J genes are TRBV19 and TRBJ2-5, with TRBD1 identical over 7 bases. V lost 3 bases and J lost 1; bases outside the gene matches: 11. Germline loops: CDR1 LNHDA, CDR2 SQIVND (reference sequence). The CDR3 consists of 17 residues. CDR3 DNA: TGTGCCAGTAGTATCGGAAGGGGGCGGTCGAGCCAAGAGACCCAGTACTTC. Its protein product is CASSIGRGRSSQETQYF.

This rearrangement joins TRBV28 to TRBJ2-7, with D unclear. CDR1 is MDHEN, CDR2 SYDVKM, per germline. V gave up 2 bases and J gave up 2 bases, with 10 bases separating them. This CDR3 has 14 residues. The CDR3: CASSLGQAAYEQYF. The DNA of the CDR3 is TGTGCCAGCAGTTTAGGCCAGGCTGCCTACGAGCAGTACTTC.

This clone was observed once. The CDR3 bases are TGCGCCAGCAGCCAGTGGGGGGAAGGGGCCTCCTATGGCTACACCTTC. Translation: CASSQWGEGASYGYTF. The rearrangement uses TRBV4-3 and TRBJ1-2; possibly TRBD1 for D (5 bases). The CDR3 loop spans 16 amino acids. V was pared by 3 bases and J by 4 bases, with 18 bases between. The germline V gene encodes CDR1 LGHNA and CDR2 YSLEER.

CDR3 sequence: CASSLRTGMTDTQYF. The DNA of the CDR3 is TGTGCCAGCAGCTTGAGGACAGGGATGACAGATACGCAGTATTTT. The V and J genes are TRBV5-4 and TRBJ2-3; 8 bases agree with TRBD1. The CDR3 has 15 residues. Losses at the gene ends were 1 base for V and 3 bases for J; bases not matched to a gene: 4. Germline loops: CDR1 SGHNT, CDR2 YYREEE (reference sequence).

In nucleotides, the CDR3 is TGTGCCAGCTGCCGCGGGCCCAACACCGGGGAGCTGTTTTTT. Translating it yields CASCRGPNTGELFF. The chain is built from TRBV6-1 and TRBJ2-2; D is possibly TRBD2 (5 bases). Germline-derived CDR1 and CDR2 are MNHNS and SASEGT. The CDR3 has 14 residues. V was clipped by 8 bases and J by 2 bases, with 12 bases between them.

This clone was observed a single time. The chain links TRBV7-2 to TRBJ2-4; TRBD2 is a possible D gene (6 bases). Looked up from germline, CDR1 is SGHTA and CDR2 is FQGNSA. V was cut by 3 bases and J by 6 bases, with 27 bases left in between. CDR3 length: 19 amino acids. The CDR3 spells CASSFTVGNGRLVGNIQYF. The CDR3 DNA follows: TGTGCCAGCAGCTTTACGGTGGGGAACGGGCGACTAGTAGGAAACATTCAGTACTTC.